The 9 T cell receptor beta chains below were found in one sample sequenced in a study of shared clonotypes between healthy human individuals. Repertoires were generated with immunoSEQ multiplex PCR, while TCRdb's copy carries only in-frame clones and drops some. The table records roughly 1,000,000 clones, around three quarters of them present only once. Sequencing was carried out using memory CD4+ T cells from PBMCs. Subset meaning: CD45RA-negative fraction. These receptors were collected from a man aged 18 to 29 in good health. Some clones in this sample may be carry-over from other donors' samples.

J is TRBJ1-1 and V is TRBV7-9; D is possibly TRBD1 (6 bases). Germline V lookup: CDR1 SEHNR, CDR2 FQNEAQ (reference sequence). V dropped 6 bases and J dropped 3 bases, with 14 bases sitting between them. The CDR3 totals 14 residues. CDR3 coding DNA: TGTGCCAGCAGTTCACAGGGCGTGTACACTGAAGCTTTCTTT. Protein sequence: CASSSQGVYTEAFF.

This clone came up a few times. The V and J genes are TRBV4-1 and TRBJ2-7; a weak D match, TRBD1 (6 bases). CDR1 and CDR2 from the germline V gene are MGHRA and YSYEKL. The V end lost 3 bases, the J end lost 3 bases, and 18 bases lay between the germline ends. The length of the CDR3 is 16 residues. The CDR3 DNA reads TGCGCCAGCAGCCACTTAGGGGGAAACCGGGACTACGAGCAGTACTTC. Translating gives CASSHLGGNRDYEQYF.

This clone has a count of ten or more. This rearrangement joins TRBV2 to TRBJ2-2; 7 bases map to TRBD2. The germline gives CDR1 SNHLY, CDR2 FYNNEI. V was clipped by 4 bases and J by 6 bases; unmatched bases: 5. This CDR3 has 14 residues. CDR3 in DNA: TGTGCCAGCAGTGTTTTCAGCGGGGCCGGGGAGCTGTTTTTT. This encodes CASSVFSGAGELFF.

The rearrangement links TRBV18 to TRBJ2-6; no definite D call. Trimming cost V 6 bases and J 4 bases, with 13 bases left between them. The CDR3 runs to 15 residues. The germline gives CDR1 KGHSH, CDR2 LQKENI. The CDR3 spells CASSPNVAGANVLTF. The CDR3 coding sequence is TGTGCCAGCTCTCCGAATGTAGCAGGGGCCAACGTCCTGACTTTC.

J is TRBJ1-3 and V is TRBV19; 7 positions match TRBD1. With 4 bases clipped from V and 0 bases from J, the junction kept 6 bases outside the gene matches. This CDR3 contains 16 residues. Germline CDR1 is LNHDA and CDR2 is SQIVND (reference sequence). In DNA form, the CDR3 reads TGTGCCAGTAGTACCGGACAGGCGCACTCTGGAAACACCATATATTTT. It codes for CASSTGQAHSGNTIYF.

V and J are TRBV29-1 and TRBJ1-2; D might be TRBD1 (5 bases). The V and J ends lost 4 bases and 4 bases respectively, with 19 bases between them. Per the germline V gene, CDR1 is SQVTM and CDR2 is ANQGSEA. This CDR3 is built from 15 residues. CDR3 amino acids: CSVGRASGDPYGYTF. For the CDR3, the DNA is TGCAGCGTTGGAAGGGCTAGCGGGGACCCCTATGGCTACACCTTC.

This clone was recorded once. In DNA, the CDR3 is TGTGCCAGCAGCCAAGGGGACCGCCGTGTAGAGCAGTACTTC. This gives the protein CASSQGDRRVEQYF. This rearrangement joins TRBV14 to TRBJ2-7; D could derive from TRBD1 or TRBD2 (5 bases each). The CDR3 spans 14 residues. The ends were cut back, 1 base at V and 7 bases at J, with 14 bases in the middle. The germline V gene has CDR1 SGHDN and CDR2 FVKESK.

CDR3 amino acids: CASSRGLAGAPGTGELFF. The CDR3 DNA reads TGTGCCAGCAGCCGAGGACTAGCGGGAGCCCCGGGCACCGGGGAGCTGTTTTTT. The V gene is TRBV7-2, the J gene TRBJ2-2; 13 positions agree with TRBD2. Germline assignment: CDR1 SGHTA and CDR2 FQGNSA. This CDR3 contains 18 residues. Trimming removed 5 bases from V and 4 bases from J; junction bases left unmatched: 10.

CDR3 region: CASKRTDRPETQYF. CDR3 nucleotides: TGTGCCAGCAAACGGACAGACCGGCCAGAGACCCAGTACTTC. This chain joins TRBV6-5 and TRBJ2-5, with a tentative D call TRBD1 (6 bases). Trimming pared 7 bases from V and 4 bases from J, leaving 16 bases between. CDR3 size: 14 residues. Germline V gene data show CDR1 as MNHEY and CDR2 as SVGAGI.